The 17 T cell receptor beta chains given below trace back to one sample, sequenced in a study of blood T cells in healthy people across ages. The second PCR ran roughly 7 to 11 cycles with a sample-barcoded 5' primer and J-beta primers. Each CDR3 protein is one row after TCRdb ran MiXCR on the 5' RACE reads. The table records over 1,500,000 distinct CDR3 sequences, around half of them present only once. Material: blood. All receptors come from a woman aged 40 to 50 in good health.

The V and J genes are TRBV4-1 and TRBJ2-6; D is perhaps TRBD1 (6 bases). Germline assignment: CDR1 MGHRA and CDR2 YSYEKL. The CDR3 loop spans 17 amino acids. V lost 5 bases and J lost 4, with 18 bases in between. CDR3 residues: CASSYRSTGIGANVLTF. The CDR3 region has the DNA TGCGCCAGCAGCTATCGATCCACAGGGATCGGGGCCAACGTCCTGACTTTC.

A single count supports this clonotype. A much larger clone is a single base away; this may be a read error. V gene TRBV14 combines with J gene TRBJ2-7; D ambiguous. The V end was cut by 4 bases, the J end by 9 bases, with 13 bases between. The CDR3 contains 12 residues. Germline CDR1 and CDR2: SGHDN and FVKESK. The CDR3 sequence is CASSLQRFVQYF. For the CDR3, the DNA is TGTGCCAGCAGCCTACAGAGGTTCGTGCAGTACTTC. Using reference TRBV14 and TRBJ2-7 for the parts outside the CDR3, the full variable domain is EAGVTQFPSHSVIEKGQTVTLRCDPISGHDNLYWYRRVMGKEIKFLLHFVKESKQDESGMPNNRFLAERTGGTYSTLKVQPAELEDSGVYFCASSLQRFVQYFGPGTRLTVT.

The genes are TRBV20-1 and TRBJ2-5; 8 bases line up with TRBD2. The CDR3 runs 14 residues. Germline assignment: CDR1 DFQATT and CDR2 SNEGSKA (reference sequence). Trimming cost V 4 bases and J 2 bases; bases outside gene matches: 6. The CDR3 DNA reads as TGCAGTGCTATCGGCGGGGGGACTCAAGAGACCCAGTACTTC. Its translation is CSAIGGGTQETQYF.

The chain employs TRBV20-1 and TRBJ1-1, with 8 bases identical to TRBD1. V shed 1 base, J shed 4 bases, and the junction held 5 bases outside the gene matches. This CDR3 region has 14 residues. CDR1 and CDR2 from the germline V gene are DFQATT and SNEGSKA (reference sequence). Written as DNA, the CDR3 is TGCAGTGCTAGAGGGGACAGGCTAGGCACTGAAGCTTTCTTT. This gives the protein CSARGDRLGTEAFF.

The DNA for the CDR3 is TGTGCCAGCAGCGTAGGCGGGGGGGGGCTGTTCTTC. Translated: CASSVGGGGLFF. The genes are TRBV9 and TRBJ2-1; 9 bases map to TRBD2. This CDR3 has 12 residues. CDR1 is SGDLS and CDR2 is YYNGEE in the germline V gene. J gave up 15 bases and V 0 bases, and 4 bases lay outside the gene matches.

This clonotype appeared a few times. This chain connects TRBV7-2 to TRBJ1-2; D is uncertain. The CDR3 is 15 amino acids. CDR1 SGHTA and CDR2 FQGNSA come from the germline V gene. The germline V and J ends were trimmed by 2 bases and 5 bases, with 15 bases remaining between them. The CDR3 loop is CASSLPDGDIYGYTF. The CDR3 DNA follows: TGTGCCAGCAGCTTACCCGACGGTGATATTTATGGCTACACCTTC.

The DNA for the CDR3 is TGTGCCACCAGCAGAGATTCCGGCACCAATGAGCAGTTCTTC. Its protein product is CATSRDSGTNEQFF. This chain uses TRBV15 with TRBJ2-1; no firm D call. The CDR3 contains 14 residues. Trimming pared 0 bases from V and 6 bases from J, leaving 9 bases between. The germline CDR1 and CDR2 sequences are LNHNV and YYDKDF (reference sequence).

V gene TRBV27 combines with J gene TRBJ2-7; a possible D gene is TRBD1 (6 bases). Looked up from germline, CDR1 is MNHEY and CDR2 is SMNVEV (reference sequence). CDR3 length equals 13 residues. Between the trimmed V and J ends, which lost 5 bases and 7 bases, there was a span of 15 bases. CDR3 in DNA: TGTGCCAGCAGTGCCGGACAGTTAAATGAGCAGTACTTC. This gives the protein CASSAGQLNEQYF.

This clonotype was counted a few times. The CDR3 DNA sequence: TGTGCCAGCAGGGGACACCTTGGGCTGGAGTCGGATCAGCCCCAGCATTTT. Protein: CASRGHLGLESDQPQHF. V gene TRBV12-3 or TRBV12-4 combines with J gene TRBJ1-5, with a possible D match to TRBD1 (6 bases). This CDR3 comprises 17 residues. V dropped 6 bases and J dropped 5 bases, with 23 bases sitting between them.

The chain is built from TRBV7-9 and TRBJ2-1; 7 bases fit TRBD2. Losses at the gene ends were 7 bases for V and 5 bases for J; bases not matched to a gene: 5. The CDR3 contains 13 residues. Per germline, CDR1 SEHNR and CDR2 FQNEAQ (reference sequence). CDR3 bases: TGTGCCAGCAACGACGCGGGGGACAATGAGCAGTTCTTC. Amino acids: CASNDAGDNEQFF.

The sample holds a few counts of this clonotype. This chain links TRBV29-1 with TRBJ1-2; D gene ambiguous. Between the trimmed V and J ends, which lost 1 base and 8 bases, there was a span of 11 bases. The CDR3 covers 12 residues. CDR1 and CDR2 from the germline V gene are SQVTM and ANQGSEA. CDR3 residues: CSVEGIMRGYTF. CDR3 nucleotide sequence: TGCAGCGTTGAAGGGATAATGCGGGGCTACACCTTC.

The chain carries TRBV6-5 and TRBJ2-5; D possibly corresponds to TRBD2 (5 bases). The DNA matches TRBJ2-7 better at its end, which makes the J call doubtful. The CDR3 spans 13 residues. Per germline, CDR1 MNHEY and CDR2 SVGAGI. This CDR3 reads CASSREGWNEQYF. In DNA form, the CDR3 reads TGTGCCAGCTCCCGAGAGGGTTGGAACGAGCAGTACTTC.

The V gene is TRBV12-3 or TRBV12-4, the J gene TRBJ2-3; TRBD2 matches at 11 bases. The junction had 3 bases not matched to a gene; V was cut back by 4 bases and J by 3 bases. This CDR3 is 15 amino acids long. The CDR3 sequence: CASSYRTSGTDTQYF. The CDR3, as DNA: TGTGCCAGCAGTTACCGGACTAGCGGGACAGATACGCAGTATTTT.

This clonotype was detected only a few times. The gene calls are TRBV7-2 and TRBJ1-6; TRBD1 matches 11 bases. V dropped 3 bases and J dropped 10; count of bases not matched to a gene: 8. The CDR3 totals 16 residues. CDR1 is SGHTA, CDR2 FQGNSA, per germline. The CDR3 sequence: CASSFQGQGALSPLHF. For the CDR3, the DNA is TGTGCCAGCAGCTTTCAAGGACAGGGGGCTCTATCACCCCTCCACTTT.

This clonotype was seen a handful of times. The V call is TRBV20-1, the J call TRBJ2-5, with D possibly called TRBD1 or TRBD2 (5 bases each). V lost 3 bases to trimming and J lost 4 bases, with 15 bases between them. The CDR3 consists of 14 residues. Germline V lookup: CDR1 DFQATT, CDR2 SNEGSKA (reference sequence). The DNA of the CDR3 is TGCAGTGCTAGTCCAGTCGTTGGGGGAGAGACCCAGTACTTC. It yields the protein CSASPVVGGETQYF.

As regards this clonotype: Compared with germline, one end of the junction differs, possibly owing to a read error. The chain recombines TRBV7-7 with TRBJ2-1; 8 bases fit TRBD2. The germline gives CDR1 SSHAT, CDR2 FNYEAQ (reference sequence). The CDR3 runs to 16 residues. DNA of the CDR3: TGTGCTAGCAGCTTAGGAGCCGGGACTAGTGCCGATGAGCAGTTCTTC. The encoded protein is CASSLGAGTSADEQFF. Using reference TRBV7-7 and TRBJ2-1 for the parts outside the CDR3, the full variable domain is GAGVSQSPRYKVTKRGQDVTLRCDPISSHATLYWYQQALGQGPEFLTYFNYEAQPDKSGLPSDRFSAERPEGSISTLTIQRTEQRDSAMYRCASSLGAGTSADEQFFGPGTRLTVL.

This clonotype came up a few times. The V call is TRBV29-1, the J call TRBJ2-3, with 15 bases identical to TRBD2. Germline CDR1 reads SQVTM; CDR2 reads ANQGSEA. V was clipped by 6 bases and J by 4 bases; unmatched bases: 5. The CDR3 runs 15 residues. CDR3 amino acids: CSVRTSGGAADTQYF. The CDR3 DNA reads TGCAGCGTCCGGACTAGCGGGGGGGCCGCAGATACGCAGTATTTT.